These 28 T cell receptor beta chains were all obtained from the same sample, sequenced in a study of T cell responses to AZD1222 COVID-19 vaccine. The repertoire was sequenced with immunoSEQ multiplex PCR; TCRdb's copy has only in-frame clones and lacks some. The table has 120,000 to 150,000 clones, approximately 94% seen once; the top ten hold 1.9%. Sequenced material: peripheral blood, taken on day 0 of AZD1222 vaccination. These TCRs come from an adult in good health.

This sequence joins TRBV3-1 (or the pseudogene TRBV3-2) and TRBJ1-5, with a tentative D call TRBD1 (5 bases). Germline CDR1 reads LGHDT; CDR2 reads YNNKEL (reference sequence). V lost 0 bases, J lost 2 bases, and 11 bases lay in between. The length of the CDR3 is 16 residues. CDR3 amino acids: CASSQDRGRGNQPQHF. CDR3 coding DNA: TGTGCCAGCAGCCAAGATCGGGGGAGGGGCAATCAGCCCCAGCATTTT.

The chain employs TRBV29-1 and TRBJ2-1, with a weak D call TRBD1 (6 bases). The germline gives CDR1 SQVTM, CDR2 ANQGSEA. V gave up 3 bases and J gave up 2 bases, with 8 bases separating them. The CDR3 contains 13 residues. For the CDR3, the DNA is TGCAGCGTTGACCAGGGGACCTACAATGAGCAGTTCTTC. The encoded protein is CSVDQGTYNEQFF.

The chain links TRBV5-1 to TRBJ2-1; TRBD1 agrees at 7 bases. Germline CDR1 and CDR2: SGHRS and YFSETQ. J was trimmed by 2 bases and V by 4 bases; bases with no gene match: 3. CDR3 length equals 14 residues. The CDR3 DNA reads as TGCGCCAGCAGCCTGGGACAGCCCTACAATGAGCAGTTCTTC. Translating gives CASSLGQPYNEQFF.

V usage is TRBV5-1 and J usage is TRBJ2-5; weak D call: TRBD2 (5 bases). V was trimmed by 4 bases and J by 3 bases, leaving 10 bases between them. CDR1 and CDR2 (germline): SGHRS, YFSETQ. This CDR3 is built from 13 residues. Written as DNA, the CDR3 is TGCGCCAGCAGCCTAAGACTAAAAGAGACCCAGTACTTC. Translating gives CASSLRLKETQYF.

CDR3 protein: CASSRTHSYNEQFF. Written as DNA, the CDR3 is TGTGCCAGCAGCAGGACCCACTCCTACAATGAGCAGTTCTTC. The rearrangement links TRBV9 to TRBJ2-1; no clear D. Germline CDR1 is SGDLS and CDR2 is YYNGEE. The CDR3 has 14 amino acids. The germline V and J ends were trimmed by 4 bases and 0 bases, with 8 bases remaining between them.

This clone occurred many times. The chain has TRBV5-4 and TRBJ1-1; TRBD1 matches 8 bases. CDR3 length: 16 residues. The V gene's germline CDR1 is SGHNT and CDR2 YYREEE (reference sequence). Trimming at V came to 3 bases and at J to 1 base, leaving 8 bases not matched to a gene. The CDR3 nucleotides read TGTGCCAGCAGCTCGGACAGGGCGGGGAGGAACACTGAAGCTTTCTTT. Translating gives CASSSDRAGRNTEAFF.

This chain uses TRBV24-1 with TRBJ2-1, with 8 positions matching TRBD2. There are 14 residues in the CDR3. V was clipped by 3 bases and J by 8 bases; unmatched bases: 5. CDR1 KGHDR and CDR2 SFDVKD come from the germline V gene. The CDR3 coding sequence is TGTGCCACCAGTGATCCCGGGACTAGTTATGAGCAGTTCTTC. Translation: CATSDPGTSYEQFF.

The CDR3 here is CASSPRSDRATEAFF. CDR3 nucleotide sequence: TGTGCCAGCAGCCCGCGATCAGACAGGGCCACTGAAGCTTTCTTT. The chain recombines TRBV5-5 with TRBJ1-1; 7 bases fit TRBD1. Germline values: CDR1 SGHKS, CDR2 YYEKEE (reference sequence). V was pared by 4 bases and J by 4 bases, with 10 bases of the junction left unmatched. The CDR3 has 15 amino acids.

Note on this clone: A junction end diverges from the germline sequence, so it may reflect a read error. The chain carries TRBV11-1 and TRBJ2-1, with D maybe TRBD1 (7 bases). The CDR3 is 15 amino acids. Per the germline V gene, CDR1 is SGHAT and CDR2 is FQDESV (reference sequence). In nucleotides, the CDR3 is TGTGCCAGCAGCCTAGCGACAGGGTCTTACAATGAGCAGTTCTTC. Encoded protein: CASSLATGSYNEQFF.

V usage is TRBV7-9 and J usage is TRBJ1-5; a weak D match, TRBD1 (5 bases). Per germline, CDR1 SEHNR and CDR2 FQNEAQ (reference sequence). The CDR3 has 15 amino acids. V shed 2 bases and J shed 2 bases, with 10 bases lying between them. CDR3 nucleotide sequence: TGTGCCAGCAGCTTACCCGGGGCGGGCAATCAGCCCCAGCATTTT. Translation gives CASSLPGAGNQPQHF.

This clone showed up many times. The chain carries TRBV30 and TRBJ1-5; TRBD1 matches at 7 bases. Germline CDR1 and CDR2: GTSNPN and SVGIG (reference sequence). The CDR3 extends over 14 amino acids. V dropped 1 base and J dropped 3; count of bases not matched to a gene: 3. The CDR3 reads CAWSGDSYNQPQHF. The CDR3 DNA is TGTGCCTGGAGTGGGGACAGTTACAATCAGCCCCAGCATTTT.

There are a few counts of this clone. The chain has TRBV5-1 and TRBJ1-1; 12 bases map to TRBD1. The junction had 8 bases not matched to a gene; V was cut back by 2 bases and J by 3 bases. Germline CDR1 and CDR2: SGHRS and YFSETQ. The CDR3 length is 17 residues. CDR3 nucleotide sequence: TGCGCCAGCAGCTTCGCCGGGACAGGGGGCGCGTACACTGAAGCTTTCTTT. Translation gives CASSFAGTGGAYTEAFF.

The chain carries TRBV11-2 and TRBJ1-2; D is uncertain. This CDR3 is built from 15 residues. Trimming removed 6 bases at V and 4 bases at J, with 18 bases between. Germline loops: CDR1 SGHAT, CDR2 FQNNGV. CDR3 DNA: TGTGCCAGCAGTCCGAAAGACACGAGGGTCTATGGCTACACCTTC. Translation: CASSPKDTRVYGYTF.

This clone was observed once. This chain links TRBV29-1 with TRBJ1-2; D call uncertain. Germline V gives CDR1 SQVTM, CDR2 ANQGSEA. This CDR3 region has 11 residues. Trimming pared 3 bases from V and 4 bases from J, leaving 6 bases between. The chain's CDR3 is CSVEAAYGYTF. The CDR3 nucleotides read TGCAGCGTTGAGGCAGCCTATGGCTACACCTTC.

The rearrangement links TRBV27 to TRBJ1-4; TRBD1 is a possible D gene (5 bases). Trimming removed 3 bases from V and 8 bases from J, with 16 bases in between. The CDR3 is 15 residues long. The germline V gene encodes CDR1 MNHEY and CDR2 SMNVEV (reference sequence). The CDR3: CASSLGGQGGEKLFF. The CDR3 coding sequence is TGTGCCAGCAGTTTGGGTGGGCAGGGAGGCGAAAAACTGTTTTTT.

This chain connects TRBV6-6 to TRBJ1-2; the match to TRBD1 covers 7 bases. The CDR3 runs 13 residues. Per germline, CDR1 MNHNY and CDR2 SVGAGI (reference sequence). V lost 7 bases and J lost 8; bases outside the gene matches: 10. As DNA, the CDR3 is TGTGCCAGCAACCGTGACAGGGAGTACGGCTACACCTTC. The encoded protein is CASNRDREYGYTF.

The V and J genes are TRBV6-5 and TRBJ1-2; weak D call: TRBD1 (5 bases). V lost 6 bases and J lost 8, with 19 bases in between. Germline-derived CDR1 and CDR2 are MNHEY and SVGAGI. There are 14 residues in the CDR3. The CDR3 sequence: CASRIDRGVVGYTF. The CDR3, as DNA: TGTGCCAGCAGGATAGACCGGGGGGTAGTGGGCTACACCTTC.

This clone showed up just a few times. CDR3 loop: CASSPYDRAIGYTF. The CDR3 DNA sequence: TGTGCCAGCAGTCCCTACGACAGGGCGATTGGCTACACCTTC. The chain has TRBV28 and TRBJ1-2; 7 positions match TRBD1. The V gene's germline CDR1 is MDHEN and CDR2 SYDVKM. The CDR3 loop spans 14 amino acids. Losses at the gene ends were 5 bases for V and 7 bases for J; bases not matched to a gene: 10.

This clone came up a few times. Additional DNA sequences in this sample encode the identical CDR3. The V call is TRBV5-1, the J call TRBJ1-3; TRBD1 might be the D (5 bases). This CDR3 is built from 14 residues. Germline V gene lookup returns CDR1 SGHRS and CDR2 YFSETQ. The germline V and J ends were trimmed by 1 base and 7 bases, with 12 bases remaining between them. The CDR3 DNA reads TGCGCCAGCAGCTTGCAGGGTACAGGCAACACCATATATTTT. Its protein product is CASSLQGTGNTIYF.

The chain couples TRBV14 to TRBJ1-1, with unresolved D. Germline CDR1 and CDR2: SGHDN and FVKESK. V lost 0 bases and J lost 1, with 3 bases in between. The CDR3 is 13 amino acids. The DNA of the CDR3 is TGTGCCAGCAGCCAAGATCAGAACACTGAAGCTTTCTTT. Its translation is CASSQDQNTEAFF.

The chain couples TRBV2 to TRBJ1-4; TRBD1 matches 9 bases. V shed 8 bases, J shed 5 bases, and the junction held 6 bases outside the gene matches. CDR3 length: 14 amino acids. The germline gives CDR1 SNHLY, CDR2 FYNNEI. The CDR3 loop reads CASEQGAANEKLFF. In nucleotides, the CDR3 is TGTGCCAGCGAACAGGGGGCGGCGAATGAAAAACTGTTTTTT.

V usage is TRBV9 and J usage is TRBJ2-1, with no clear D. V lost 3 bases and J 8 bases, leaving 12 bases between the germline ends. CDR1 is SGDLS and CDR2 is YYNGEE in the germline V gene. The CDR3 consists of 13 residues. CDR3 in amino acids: CASSAPFSDEQFF. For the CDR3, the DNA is TGTGCCAGCAGCGCTCCTTTTAGTGATGAGCAGTTCTTC.

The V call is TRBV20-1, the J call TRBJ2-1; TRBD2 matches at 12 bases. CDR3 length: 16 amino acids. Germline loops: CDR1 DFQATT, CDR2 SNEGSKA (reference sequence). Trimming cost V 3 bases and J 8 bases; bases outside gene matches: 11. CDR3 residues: CSASWASGRASHEQFF. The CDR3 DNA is TGCAGTGCTAGTTGGGCTAGCGGGAGGGCCTCCCATGAGCAGTTCTTC.

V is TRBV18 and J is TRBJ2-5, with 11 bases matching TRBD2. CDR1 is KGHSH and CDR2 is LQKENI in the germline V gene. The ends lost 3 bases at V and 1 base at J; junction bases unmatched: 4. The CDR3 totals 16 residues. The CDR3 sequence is CASSPPTSGIQETQYF. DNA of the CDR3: TGTGCCAGCTCACCTCCGACTAGCGGGATCCAAGAGACCCAGTACTTC.

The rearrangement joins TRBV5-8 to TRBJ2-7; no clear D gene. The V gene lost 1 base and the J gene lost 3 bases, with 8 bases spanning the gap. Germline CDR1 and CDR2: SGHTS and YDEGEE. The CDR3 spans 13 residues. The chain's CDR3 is CASSLTGDYEQYF. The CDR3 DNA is TGTGCCAGCAGCTTGACTGGGGACTACGAGCAGTACTTC. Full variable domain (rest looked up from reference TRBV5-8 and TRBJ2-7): EAGVTQSPTHLIKTRGQQATLRCSPISGHTSVYWYQQALGLGLQFLLWYDEGEERNRGNFPPRFSGRQFPNYSSELNVNALELEDSALYLCASSLTGDYEQYFGPGTRLTVT.

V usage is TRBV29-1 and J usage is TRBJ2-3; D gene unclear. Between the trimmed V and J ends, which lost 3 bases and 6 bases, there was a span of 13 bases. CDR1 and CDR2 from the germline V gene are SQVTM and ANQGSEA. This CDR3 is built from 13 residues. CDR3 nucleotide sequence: TGCAGCGTTGACGCAGGATTGATCGATACGCAGTATTTT. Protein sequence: CSVDAGLIDTQYF.

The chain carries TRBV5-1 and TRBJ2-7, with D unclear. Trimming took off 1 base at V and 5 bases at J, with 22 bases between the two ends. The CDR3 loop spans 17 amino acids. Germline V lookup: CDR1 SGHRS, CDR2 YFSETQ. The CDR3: CASSLPQAPAPDDEQYF. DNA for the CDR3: TGCGCCAGCAGCTTGCCCCAGGCTCCGGCTCCTGACGACGAGCAGTACTTC.

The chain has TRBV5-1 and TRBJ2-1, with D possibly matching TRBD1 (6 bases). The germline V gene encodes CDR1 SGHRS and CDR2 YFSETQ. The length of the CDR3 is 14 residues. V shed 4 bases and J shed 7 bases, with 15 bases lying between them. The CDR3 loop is CASSEGETRNEQFF. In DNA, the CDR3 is TGCGCCAGCAGCGAGGGGGAGACCCGAAATGAGCAGTTCTTC.